This T cell receptor (beta chain) stems from a study of shared clonotypes between healthy human individuals. General study findings and limits: A reduction in generation probabilities was seen for non-shared clonotypes relative to those shared by all four donors. At large depth, rarefaction still showed sorted-subset sequencing to be incomplete. Represented genetic and exposure-history diversity was restricted by having few donors.

As regards this clone: What it binds is not known.

Profiling relied on immunoSEQ multiplex PCR, and the TCRdb table lists in-frame clones only, not all of them. The profile shows 2 million to 2.5 million clones, 85% to 95% of them singletons. CD45RA-negative memory and CD45RA+ naive subsets were split from the CD4+ cells. The CDR3 is 15 residues long. The germline gives CDR1 MNHNY, CDR2 SVGAGI (reference sequence). The V end was cut by 6 bases, the J end by 4 bases, with 18 bases between. The chain couples TRBV6-6 to TRBJ2-5; no clear D. Source material: naive CD4+ T cells from PBMCs. Subset specified: CD45RA+ positively selected. The origin of this receptor is a man younger than 35 in good health. Some clones in this sample may be carry-over from other donors' samples. The CDR3 DNA follows: TGTGCCAGCAGCTCCCGATCCTTGGGGTTAGAGACCCAGTACTTC. As protein: CASSSRSLGLETQYF.